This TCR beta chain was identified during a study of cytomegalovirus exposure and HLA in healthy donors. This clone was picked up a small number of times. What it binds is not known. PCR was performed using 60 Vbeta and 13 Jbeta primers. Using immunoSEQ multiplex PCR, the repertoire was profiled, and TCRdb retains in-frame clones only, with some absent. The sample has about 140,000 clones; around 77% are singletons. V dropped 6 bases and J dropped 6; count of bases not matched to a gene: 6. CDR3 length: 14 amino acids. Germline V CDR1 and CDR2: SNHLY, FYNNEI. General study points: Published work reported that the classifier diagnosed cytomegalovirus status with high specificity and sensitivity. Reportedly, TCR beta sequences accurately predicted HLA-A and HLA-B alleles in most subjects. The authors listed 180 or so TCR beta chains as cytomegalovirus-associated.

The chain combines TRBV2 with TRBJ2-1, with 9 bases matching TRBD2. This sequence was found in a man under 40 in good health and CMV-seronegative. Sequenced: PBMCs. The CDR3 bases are TGTGCCAGCAGGGCCGGGACTAGCCTCAATGAGCAGTTCTTC. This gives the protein CASRAGTSLNEQFF.